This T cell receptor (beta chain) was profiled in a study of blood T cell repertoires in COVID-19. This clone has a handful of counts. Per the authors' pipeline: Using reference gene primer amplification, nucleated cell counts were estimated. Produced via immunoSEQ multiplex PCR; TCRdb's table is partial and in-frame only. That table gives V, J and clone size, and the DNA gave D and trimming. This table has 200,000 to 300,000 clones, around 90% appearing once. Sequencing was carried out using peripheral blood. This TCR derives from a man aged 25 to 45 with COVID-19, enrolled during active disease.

The CDR3 sequence: CASSPRISGELFF. DNA for the CDR3: TGTGCCAGCAGCCCTAGGATTTCCGGGGAGCTGTTTTTT. The V gene is TRBV5-6, the J gene TRBJ2-2; D ambiguous. Trimming took off 4 bases at V and 6 bases at J, with 10 bases between the two ends. The germline gives CDR1 SGHDT, CDR2 YYEEEE. The CDR3 sequence is 13 residues long.